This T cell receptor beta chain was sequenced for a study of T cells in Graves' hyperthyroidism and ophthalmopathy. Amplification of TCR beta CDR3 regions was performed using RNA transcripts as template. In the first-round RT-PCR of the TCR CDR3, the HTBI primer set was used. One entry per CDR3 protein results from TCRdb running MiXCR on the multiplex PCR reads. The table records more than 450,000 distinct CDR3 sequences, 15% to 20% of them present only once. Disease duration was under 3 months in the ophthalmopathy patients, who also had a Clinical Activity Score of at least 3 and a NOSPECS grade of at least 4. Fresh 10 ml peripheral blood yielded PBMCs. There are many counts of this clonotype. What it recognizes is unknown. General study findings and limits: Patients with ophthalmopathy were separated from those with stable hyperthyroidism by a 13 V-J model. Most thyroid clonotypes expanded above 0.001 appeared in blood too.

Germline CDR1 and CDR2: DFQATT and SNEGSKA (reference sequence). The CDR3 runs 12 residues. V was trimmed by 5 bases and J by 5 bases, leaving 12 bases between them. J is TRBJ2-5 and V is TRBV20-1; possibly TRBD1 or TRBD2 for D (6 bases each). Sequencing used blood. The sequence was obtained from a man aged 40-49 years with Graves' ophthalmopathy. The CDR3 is CSAHGGRETQYF. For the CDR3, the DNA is TGCAGTGCTCACGGGGGCCGGGAGACCCAGTACTTC.